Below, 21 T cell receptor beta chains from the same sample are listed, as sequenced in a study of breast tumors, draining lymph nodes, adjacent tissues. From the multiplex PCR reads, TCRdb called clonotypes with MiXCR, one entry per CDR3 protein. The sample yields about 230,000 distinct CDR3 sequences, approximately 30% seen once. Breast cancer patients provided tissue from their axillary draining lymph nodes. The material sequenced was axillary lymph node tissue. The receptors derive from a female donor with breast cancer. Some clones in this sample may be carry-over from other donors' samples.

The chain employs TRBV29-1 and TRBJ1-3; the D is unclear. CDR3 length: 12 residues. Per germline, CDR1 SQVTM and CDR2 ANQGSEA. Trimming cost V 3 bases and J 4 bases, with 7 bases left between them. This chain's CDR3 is CSVDGGGNTIYF. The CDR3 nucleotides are TGCAGCGTTGATGGAGGAGGAAACACCATATATTTT. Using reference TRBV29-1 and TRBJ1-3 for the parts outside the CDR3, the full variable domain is SAVISQKPSRDICQRGTSLTIQCQVDSQVTMMFWYRQQPGQSLTLIATANQGSEATYESGFVIDKFPISRPNLTFSTLTVSNMSPEDSSIYLCSVDGGGNTIYFGEGSWLTVV.

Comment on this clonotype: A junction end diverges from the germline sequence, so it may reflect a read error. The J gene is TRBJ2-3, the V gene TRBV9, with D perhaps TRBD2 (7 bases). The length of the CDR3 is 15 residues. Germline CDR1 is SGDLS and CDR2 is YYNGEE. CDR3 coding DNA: TGTGCCAGCAGCGTAGGGGGAGGGGACACAGATACGCCGTATTTT. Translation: CASSVGGGDTDTPYF.

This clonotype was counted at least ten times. DNA of the CDR3: TGTGCCAGCAGTGAAGCGCTAATTATACTAGCGGGATCCAATGAGCAGTTCTTC. Encoded protein: CASSEALIILAGSNEQFF. This chain links TRBV2 with TRBJ2-1, with 10 bases that match TRBD2. The V and J ends lost 0 bases and 6 bases, in that order; junction bases with no gene match: 11. This CDR3 region has 18 residues. CDR1 is SNHLY, CDR2 FYNNEI, per germline.

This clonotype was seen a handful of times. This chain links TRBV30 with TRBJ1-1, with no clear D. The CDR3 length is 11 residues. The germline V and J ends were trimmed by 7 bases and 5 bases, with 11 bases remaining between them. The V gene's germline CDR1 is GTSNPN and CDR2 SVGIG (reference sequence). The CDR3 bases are TGTGCCTCACTTCAGGTGACTGAAGCTTTCTTT. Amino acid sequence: CASLQVTEAFF.

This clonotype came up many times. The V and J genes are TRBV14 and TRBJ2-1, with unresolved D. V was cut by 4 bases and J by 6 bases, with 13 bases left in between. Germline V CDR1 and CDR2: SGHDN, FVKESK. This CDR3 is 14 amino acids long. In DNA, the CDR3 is TGTGCCAGCAGCCTAACGGTCCGGTTCAATGAGCAGTTCTTC. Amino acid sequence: CASSLTVRFNEQFF.

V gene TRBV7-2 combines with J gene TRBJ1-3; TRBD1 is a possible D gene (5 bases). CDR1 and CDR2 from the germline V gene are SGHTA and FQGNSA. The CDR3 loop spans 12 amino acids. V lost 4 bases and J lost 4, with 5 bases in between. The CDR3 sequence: CASSWDGNTIYF. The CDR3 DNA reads TGTGCCAGCAGCTGGGACGGAAACACCATATATTTT.

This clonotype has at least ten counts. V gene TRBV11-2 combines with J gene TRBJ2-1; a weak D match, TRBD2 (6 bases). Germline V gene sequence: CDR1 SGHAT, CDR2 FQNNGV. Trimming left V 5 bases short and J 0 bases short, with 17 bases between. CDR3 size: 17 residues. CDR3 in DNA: TGTGCCAGCAGCGGGCTGGCGGGATCAAGCTCCTACAATGAGCAGTTCTTC. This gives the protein CASSGLAGSSSYNEQFF. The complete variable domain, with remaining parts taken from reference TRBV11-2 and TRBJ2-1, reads EAGVAQSPRYKIIEKRQSVAFWCNPISGHATLYWYQQILGQGPKLLIQFQNNGVVDDSQLPKDRFSAERLKGVDSTLKIQPAKLEDSAVYLCASSGLAGSSSYNEQFFGPGTRLTVL.

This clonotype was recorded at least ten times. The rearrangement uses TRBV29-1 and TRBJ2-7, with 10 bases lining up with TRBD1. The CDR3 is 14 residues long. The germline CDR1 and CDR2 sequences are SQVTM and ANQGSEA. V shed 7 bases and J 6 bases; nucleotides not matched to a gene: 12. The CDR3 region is CSATAGTGAGEQYF. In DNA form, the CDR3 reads TGCAGCGCGACCGCCGGGACAGGGGCGGGCGAGCAGTACTTC.

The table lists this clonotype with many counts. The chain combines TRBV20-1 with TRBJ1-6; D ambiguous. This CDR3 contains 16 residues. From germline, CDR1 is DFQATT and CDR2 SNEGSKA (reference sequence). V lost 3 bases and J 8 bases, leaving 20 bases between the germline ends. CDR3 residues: CSASPRVIPMDSPLHF. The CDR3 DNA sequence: TGCAGTGCTAGCCCCCGGGTTATACCTATGGATTCACCCCTCCACTTT.

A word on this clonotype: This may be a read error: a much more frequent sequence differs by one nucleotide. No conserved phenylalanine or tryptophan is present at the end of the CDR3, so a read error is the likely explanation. The DNA for the CDR3 is TGTGCCAGCTCACCATCGGGCGGGGGAGTTCAGCCCCAGCATTAT. Its translation: CASSPSGGGVQPQHY. The chain joins TRBV18 to TRBJ1-5; D perhaps matches TRBD1 (5 bases). The germline V gene encodes CDR1 KGHSH and CDR2 LQKENI. The CDR3 loop spans 15 amino acids. V dropped 2 bases and J dropped 6 bases, with 14 bases sitting between them.

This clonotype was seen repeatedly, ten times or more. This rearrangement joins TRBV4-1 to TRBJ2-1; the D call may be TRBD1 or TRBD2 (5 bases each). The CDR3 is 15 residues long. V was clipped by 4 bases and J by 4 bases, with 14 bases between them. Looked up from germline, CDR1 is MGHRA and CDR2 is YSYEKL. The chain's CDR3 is CASSPTPGRYNEQFF. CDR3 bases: TGCGCCAGCAGCCCAACCCCGGGACGATACAATGAGCAGTTCTTC.

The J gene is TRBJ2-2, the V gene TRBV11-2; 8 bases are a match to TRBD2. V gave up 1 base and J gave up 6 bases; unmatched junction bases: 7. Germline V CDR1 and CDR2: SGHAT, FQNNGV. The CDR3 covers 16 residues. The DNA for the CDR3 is TGTGCCAGCAGCTTAGGTACGGGAGGGCCGCCCGGGGAGCTGTTTTTT. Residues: CASSLGTGGPPGELFF.

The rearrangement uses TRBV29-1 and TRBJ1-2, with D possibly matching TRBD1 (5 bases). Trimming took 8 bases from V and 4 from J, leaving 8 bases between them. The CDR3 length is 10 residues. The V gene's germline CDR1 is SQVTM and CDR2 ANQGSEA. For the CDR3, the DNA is TGCAGCTCCGGGGGCTATGGCTACACCTTC. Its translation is CSSGGYGYTF.

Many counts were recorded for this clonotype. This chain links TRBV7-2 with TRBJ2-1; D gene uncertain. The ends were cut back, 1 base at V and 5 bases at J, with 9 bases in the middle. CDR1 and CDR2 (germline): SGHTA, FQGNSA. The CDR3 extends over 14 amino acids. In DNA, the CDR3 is TGTGCCAGCAGCTTAGATCGCTTCAACAATGAGCAGTTCTTC. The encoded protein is CASSLDRFNNEQFF.

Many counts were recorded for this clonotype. CDR3 sequence reads: CASSRSGGYNEQFF. DNA for the CDR3: TGTGCCAGCAGCCGGTCGGGAGGGTACAATGAGCAGTTCTTC. This chain joins TRBV7-9 and TRBJ2-1; 8 nucleotides line up with TRBD2. The ends lost 5 bases at V and 4 bases at J; junction bases unmatched: 4. In germline, CDR1 is SEHNR, CDR2 FQNEAQ (reference sequence). CDR3 length: 14 residues.

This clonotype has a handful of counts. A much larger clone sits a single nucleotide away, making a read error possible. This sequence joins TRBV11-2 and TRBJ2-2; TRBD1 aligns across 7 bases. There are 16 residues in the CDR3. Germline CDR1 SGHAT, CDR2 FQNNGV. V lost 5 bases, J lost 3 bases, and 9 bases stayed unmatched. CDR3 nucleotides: TGTGCCAGCAGCCCCCAGGGGGTAACCGACACCGGGGAGCTGTTTTTT. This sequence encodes CASSPQGVTDTGELFF.

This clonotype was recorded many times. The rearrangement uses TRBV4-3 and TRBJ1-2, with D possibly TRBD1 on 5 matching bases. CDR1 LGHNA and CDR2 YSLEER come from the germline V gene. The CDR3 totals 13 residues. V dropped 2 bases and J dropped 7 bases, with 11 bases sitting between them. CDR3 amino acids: CASSQRRGGGYTF. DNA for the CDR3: TGCGCCAGCAGCCAAAGGAGGGGCGGTGGCTACACCTTC.

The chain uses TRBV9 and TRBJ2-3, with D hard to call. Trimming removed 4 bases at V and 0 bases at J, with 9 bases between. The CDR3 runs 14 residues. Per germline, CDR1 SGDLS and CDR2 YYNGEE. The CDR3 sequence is CASSPGGSTDTQYF. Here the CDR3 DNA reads TGTGCCAGCAGCCCCGGTGGAAGCACAGATACGCAGTATTTT.

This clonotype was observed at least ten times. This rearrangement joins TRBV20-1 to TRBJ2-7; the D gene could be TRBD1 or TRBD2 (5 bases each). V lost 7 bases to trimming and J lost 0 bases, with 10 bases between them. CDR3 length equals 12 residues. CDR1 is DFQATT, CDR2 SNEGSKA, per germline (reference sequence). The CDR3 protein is CSVGASSYEQYF. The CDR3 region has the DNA TGCAGTGTCGGGGCGAGCTCCTACGAGCAGTACTTC.

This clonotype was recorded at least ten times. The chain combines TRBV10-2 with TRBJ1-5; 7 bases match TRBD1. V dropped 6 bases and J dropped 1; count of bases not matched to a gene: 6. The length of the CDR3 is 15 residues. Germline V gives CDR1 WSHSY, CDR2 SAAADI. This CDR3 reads CASSPGTASNQPQHF. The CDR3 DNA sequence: TGCGCCAGCAGCCCCGGGACAGCCAGCAATCAGCCCCAGCATTTT.

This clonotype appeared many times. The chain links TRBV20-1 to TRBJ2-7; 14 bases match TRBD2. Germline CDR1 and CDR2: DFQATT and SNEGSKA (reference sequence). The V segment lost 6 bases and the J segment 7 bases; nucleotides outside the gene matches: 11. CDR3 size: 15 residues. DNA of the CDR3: TGCAGTGCCGCTCGACTAGCGGGAGGGCCGGGTGAGCAGTACTTC. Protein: CSAARLAGGPGEQYF.